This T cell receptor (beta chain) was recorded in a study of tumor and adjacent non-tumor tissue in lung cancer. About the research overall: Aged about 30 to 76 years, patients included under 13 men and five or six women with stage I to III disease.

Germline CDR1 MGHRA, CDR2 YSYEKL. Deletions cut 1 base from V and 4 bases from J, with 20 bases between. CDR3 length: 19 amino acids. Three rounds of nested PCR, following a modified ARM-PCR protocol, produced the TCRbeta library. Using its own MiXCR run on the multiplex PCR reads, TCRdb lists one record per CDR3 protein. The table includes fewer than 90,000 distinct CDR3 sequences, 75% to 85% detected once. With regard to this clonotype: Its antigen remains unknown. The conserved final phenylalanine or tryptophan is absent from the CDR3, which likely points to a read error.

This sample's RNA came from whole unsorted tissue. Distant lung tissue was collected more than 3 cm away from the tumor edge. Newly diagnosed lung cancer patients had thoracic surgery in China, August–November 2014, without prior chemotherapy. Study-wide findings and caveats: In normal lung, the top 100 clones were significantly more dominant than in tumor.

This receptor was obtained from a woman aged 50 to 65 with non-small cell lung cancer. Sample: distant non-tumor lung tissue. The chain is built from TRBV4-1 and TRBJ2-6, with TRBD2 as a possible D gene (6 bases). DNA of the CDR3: TGCGCCAGCAGCCAAGTGGGGTTGCGGGATAGGACAGGGGCCAACGTCCTGACTATC. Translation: CASSQVGLRDRTGANVLTI.